The following is a T cell receptor (beta chain) sequence with its context. These data originate in a study of control samples from healthy donors and cancer patients. Data came from immunoSEQ multiplex PCR; TCRdb stores just in-frame clones and leaves some out. The sample records 98,000 or so clones, about 88% being singletons. The V gene's germline CDR1 is MNHNY and CDR2 SVGAGI (reference sequence). Trimming at V came to 9 bases and at J to 6 bases, leaving 7 bases not matched to a gene. The CDR3 is 14 residues long. V usage is TRBV6-6 and J usage is TRBJ2-3; 12 bases align to TRBD2. The TCR was taken from a woman in her 70s in good health. Sequencing used blood. The CDR3: CASQLAGGLDTQYF. For the CDR3, the DNA is TGTGCCAGTCAACTAGCGGGAGGATTGGATACGCAGTATTTT.